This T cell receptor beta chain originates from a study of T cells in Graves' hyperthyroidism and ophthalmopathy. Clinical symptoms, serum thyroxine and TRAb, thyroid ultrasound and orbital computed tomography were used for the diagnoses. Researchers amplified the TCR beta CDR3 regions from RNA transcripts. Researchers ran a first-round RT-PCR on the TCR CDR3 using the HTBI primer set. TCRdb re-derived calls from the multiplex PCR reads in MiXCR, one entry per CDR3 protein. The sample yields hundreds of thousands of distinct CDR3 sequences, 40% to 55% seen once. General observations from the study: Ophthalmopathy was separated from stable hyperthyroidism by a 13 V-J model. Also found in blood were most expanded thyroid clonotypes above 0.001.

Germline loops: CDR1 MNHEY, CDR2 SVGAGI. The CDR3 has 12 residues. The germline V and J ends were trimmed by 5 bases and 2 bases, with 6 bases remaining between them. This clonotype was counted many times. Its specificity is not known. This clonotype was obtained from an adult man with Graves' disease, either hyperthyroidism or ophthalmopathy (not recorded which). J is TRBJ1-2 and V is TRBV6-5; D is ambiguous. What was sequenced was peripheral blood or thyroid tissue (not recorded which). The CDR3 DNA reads TGTGCCAGCAGTGAGCAGAACTATGGCTACACCTTC. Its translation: CASSEQNYGYTF.